The rows below give T cell receptor beta chains drawn from one sample of a study of blood T cell repertoires in COVID-19. Using immunoSEQ multiplex PCR, the repertoire was profiled, and TCRdb retains in-frame clones only, with some absent. Among 250,000 to 300,000 clones listed, 80% to 90% were seen once. The source material was PBMCs or T cells enriched from blood (not recorded which). All receptors derive from a man aged 18 to 30 who had recovered from COVID-19. CDR3s include the opening cysteine and the closing phenylalanine or tryptophan. D genes are given only for firm matches. Some rows mark clone size as missing; the rest say once, few, many or name a class of expanded clone.

cdr3_length,d_call,clone_size,j_call,v_call,cdr3_nt,cdr3_aa
16,-,-,TRBJ2-1,TRBV9,TGTGCCAGCAGCGTAGAGGCGGGTCGGGGTTACAATGAGCAGTTCTTC,CASSVEAGRGYNEQFF
16,-,-,TRBJ2-7,TRBV2,TGTGCCAGCAGTGAAGTAAGACTCCGCAGCTCCTACGAGCAGTACTTC,CASSEVRLRSSYEQYF
13,-,-,TRBJ2-5,TRBV2,TGTGCCAGCAGTGAAGCCGGGGAGGAGACCCAGTACTTC,CASSEAGEETQYF
14,-,-,TRBJ1-2,TRBV27,TGTGCCAGCAGTCGGGGAGGTTCTAACTATGGCTACACCTTC,CASSRGGSNYGYTF
15,TRBD2,once,TRBJ2-3,TRBV19,TGTGCCAGTAGTATCGGAGCGGGAAGCACAGATACGCAGTATTTT,CASSIGAGSTDTQYF
17,-,-,TRBJ1-1,TRBV7-9,TGTGCCAGCAGCTCTACGATCATGGGCAGGGGGAACACTGAAGCTTTCTTT,CASSSTIMGRGNTEAFF
16,-,once,TRBJ2-7,TRBV11-3,TGTGCCAGCAGCTTAGTGGGCGGGGTTCGGTTGGACGAGCAGTACTTC,CASSLVGGVRLDEQYF
15,-,-,TRBJ1-1,TRBV5-1,TGCGCCAGCAGCTTGGGGCCCGCAAGGAACACTGAAGCTTTCTTT,CASSLGPARNTEAFF
15,TRBD1,-,TRBJ2-1,TRBV18,TGTGCCAGCTCACCGGACAGGAGCTCCTACAATGAGCAGTTCTTC,CASSPDRSSYNEQFF
13,-,-,TRBJ2-3,TRBV27,TGTGCCAGCAGAACGACTGGATCAGATACGCAGTATTTT,CASRTTGSDTQYF
14,TRBD1,-,TRBJ1-1,TRBV7-9,TGTGCCCAGGGGGCGGGGGCCGACGACACTGAAGCTTTCTTT,CAQGAGADDTEAFF
19,TRBD2,-,TRBJ2-7,TRBV4-1,TGCGCCAGCAGCCCTTCGGGAGGACTAGCGGGAGGAGGCTCCTACGAGCAGTACTTC,CASSPSGGLAGGGSYEQYF
17,-,-,TRBJ2-6,TRBV19,TGTGCCAGTAGTACCCTCGGGACACTGAAGGGGGCCAACGTCCTGACTTTC,CASSTLGTLKGANVLTF
17,-,-,TRBJ2-1,TRBV3-1/TRBV3-2,TGTGCCAGCAGCCAAGATATCCTAGCGCGCTCCTACAATGAGCAGTTCTTC,CASSQDILARSYNEQFF
16,-,-,TRBJ2-3,TRBV19,TGTGCCAGTAGTATTTCTTCGGGAATCCCCACAGATACGCAGTATTTT,CASSISSGIPTDTQYF
17,TRBD1,-,TRBJ2-7,TRBV29-1,TGCAGCGTTGAAGAGGAGCTTTCGGGGACAGGGTACTACGAGCAGTACTTC,CSVEEELSGTGYYEQYF
15,-,-,TRBJ2-1,TRBV19,TGTGCCAGTAGTATAGTTGAGGGATTTGGGAATGAGCAGTTCTTC,CASSIVEGFGNEQFF
15,TRBD2,-,TRBJ2-1,TRBV10-1,TGCCCCCGCAGTGGGCGGGGGGGAACCTACAATGAGCAGTTCTTC,CPRSGRGGTYNEQFF
12,-,-,TRBJ1-1,TRBV30,TGTGCCTGGAGTGTATGGGCAGGGGAAGCTTTCTTT,CAWSVWAGEAFF
14,-,-,TRBJ1-3,TRBV4-1,TGCGCCAGCAGCCAAGGAGTGAATCCAAACACCATATATTTT,CASSQGVNPNTIYF
15,-,-,TRBJ2-1,TRBV28,TGTGCCATCTCAACCCGCAGACACTCCTACAATGAGCAGTTCTTC,CAISTRRHSYNEQFF
15,TRBD1,-,TRBJ2-3,TRBV5-8,TGTGCCAGCAGCCTCGGACAGGTATCCACAGATACGCAGTATTTT,CASSLGQVSTDTQYF
15,TRBD1,few,TRBJ1-1,TRBV19,TGTGCCAGTAGGGAAGGGGACAGGGTCGAGACTGAAGCTTTCTTT,CASREGDRVETEAFF
14,-,few,TRBJ1-6,TRBV30,TGTGCCTGGCGTGGCGGCCTTAGTAATTCACCCCTCCACTTT,CAWRGGLSNSPLHF
15,TRBD1,-,TRBJ1-2,TRBV5-8,TGTGCCAGCAGCTTGGGGGACAGGGGTTACTATGGCTACACCTTC,CASSLGDRGYYGYTF
15,TRBD1,-,TRBJ1-6,TRBV3-1/TRBV3-2,TGTGCCAGCAGCCGCCCGGGACAGGGGAACTCACCCCTCCACTTT,CASSRPGQGNSPLHF
14,TRBD1,-,TRBJ1-2,TRBV10-3,TGTGCCACCCGACCGGGACAGCCGAACTATGGCTACACCTTC,CATRPGQPNYGYTF
14,-,-,TRBJ1-2,TRBV28,TGTGCCAGCACCCCGTGGAGGGAGGTCTATGGCTACACCTTC,CASTPWREVYGYTF
15,-,once,TRBJ2-7,TRBV10-2,TGCGCCAGCACCCAAACTGGCGGGGGACAATACGAGCAGTACTTC,CASTQTGGGQYEQYF
16,-,few,TRBJ1-4,TRBV4-2,TGTGCCAGCAGCCAAGCGCAGGGCTCAACTAATGAAAAACTGTTTTTT,CASSQAQGSTNEKLFF
13,-,-,TRBJ1-1,TRBV20-1,TGCAGTGCTAGTTTTCAGGGGAGGGCTGAAGCTTTCTTT,CSASFQGRAEAFF
16,TRBD1,-,TRBJ1-3,TRBV7-9,TGTGCCAGCAGCCCGACAGGGGGCTTCTCTGGAAACACCATATATTTT,CASSPTGGFSGNTIYF
16,-,-,TRBJ1-1,TRBV6-1,TGTGCCAGCAGTGAAACACCTTGGGGAGGCAAAACTGAAGCTTTCTTT,CASSETPWGGKTEAFF
14,-,few,TRBJ2-3,TRBV7-2,TGTGCCAGCAGCCCGGGTAGTTGGGCAGATACGCAGTATTTT,CASSPGSWADTQYF
15,TRBD1,-,TRBJ1-5,TRBV6-1,TGTGCCAGCAGTGAACAACAGGGGAGCAATCAGCCCCAGCATTTT,CASSEQQGSNQPQHF
13,-,-,TRBJ2-1,TRBV9,TGTGCCAGCAGCGCAGGTGGGCGGGGTGAGCAGTTCTTC,CASSAGGRGEQFF
14,-,-,TRBJ2-1,TRBV18,TGTGCCAGCTCACCATGGTCCACTAGAAATGAGCAGTTCTTC,CASSPWSTRNEQFF
14,TRBD1,once,TRBJ1-4,TRBV7-2,TGTGCCAGCAGCCCCGACAGGGAGAGTGAAAAACTGTTTTTT,CASSPDRESEKLFF
13,-,-,TRBJ2-2,TRBV21-1,TGTGCCGACTCAGCCAAGAACACCGGGGAGCTGTTTTTT,CADSAKNTGELFF
18,-,once,TRBJ1-4,TRBV28,TGTGCCAGCAGTCCGACCCTAGTGGAGGCCGCAACTAATGAAAAACTGTTTTTT,CASSPTLVEAATNEKLFF
15,-,-,TRBJ2-7,TRBV11-2,TGTGCCAGCAGCTTTCCAGACATAAAAACCTACGAGCAGTACTTC,CASSFPDIKTYEQYF
15,-,-,TRBJ1-6,TRBV3-1/TRBV3-2,TGTGCCAGCAGCCAAGTGGGGGGAGTCGGTTCACCCCTCCACTTT,CASSQVGGVGSPLHF